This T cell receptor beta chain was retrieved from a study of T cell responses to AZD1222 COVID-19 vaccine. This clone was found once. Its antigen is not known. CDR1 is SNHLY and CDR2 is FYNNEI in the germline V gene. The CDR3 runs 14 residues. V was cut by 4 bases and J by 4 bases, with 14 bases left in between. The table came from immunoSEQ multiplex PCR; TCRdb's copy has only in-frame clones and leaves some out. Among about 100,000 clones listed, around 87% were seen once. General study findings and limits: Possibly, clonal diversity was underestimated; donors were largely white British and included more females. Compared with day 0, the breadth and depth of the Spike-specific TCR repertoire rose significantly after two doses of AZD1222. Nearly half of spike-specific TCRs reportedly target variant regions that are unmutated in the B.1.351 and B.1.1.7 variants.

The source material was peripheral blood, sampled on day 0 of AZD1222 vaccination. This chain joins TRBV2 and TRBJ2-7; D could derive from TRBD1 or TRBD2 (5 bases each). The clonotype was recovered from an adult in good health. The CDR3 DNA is TGTGCCAGCAGTGCGGGTAGAGGGGTATACGAGCAGTACTTC. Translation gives CASSAGRGVYEQYF.